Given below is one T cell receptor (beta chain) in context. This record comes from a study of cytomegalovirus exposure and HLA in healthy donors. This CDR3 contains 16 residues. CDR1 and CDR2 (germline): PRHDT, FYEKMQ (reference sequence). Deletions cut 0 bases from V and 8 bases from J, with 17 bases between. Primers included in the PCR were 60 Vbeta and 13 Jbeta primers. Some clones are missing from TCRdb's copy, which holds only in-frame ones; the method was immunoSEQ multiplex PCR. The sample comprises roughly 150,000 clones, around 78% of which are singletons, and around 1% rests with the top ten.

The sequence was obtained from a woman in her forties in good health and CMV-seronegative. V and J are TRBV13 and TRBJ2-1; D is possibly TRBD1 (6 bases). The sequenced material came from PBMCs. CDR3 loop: CASSLGTGIGRDEQFF. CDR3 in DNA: TGTGCCAGCAGCTTAGGAACAGGGATCGGTCGGGATGAGCAGTTCTTC.